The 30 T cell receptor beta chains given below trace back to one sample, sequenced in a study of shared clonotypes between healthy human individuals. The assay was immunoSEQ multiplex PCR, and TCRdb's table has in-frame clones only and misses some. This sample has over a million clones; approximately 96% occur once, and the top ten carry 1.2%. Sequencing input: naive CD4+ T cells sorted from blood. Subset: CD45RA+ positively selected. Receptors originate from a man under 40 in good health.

CDR3 nucleotides: TGCGCCAGCAGACACGACAGAGGGAACACTGAAGCTTTCTTT. It translates to CASRHDRGNTEAFF. The V call is TRBV4-1, the J call TRBJ1-1; D is perhaps TRBD1 (5 bases). Germline lookup yields CDR1 MGHRA and CDR2 YSYEKL. The length of the CDR3 is 14 residues. V was trimmed by 6 bases and J by 1 base, leaving 12 bases between them.

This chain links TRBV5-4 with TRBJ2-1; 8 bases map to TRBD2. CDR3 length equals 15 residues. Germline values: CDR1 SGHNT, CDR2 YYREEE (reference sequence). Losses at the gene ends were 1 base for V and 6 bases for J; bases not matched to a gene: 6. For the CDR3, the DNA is TGTGCCAGCAGCTTGCGCACTAGCGGAGGCAATGAGCAGTTCTTC. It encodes CASSLRTSGGNEQFF.

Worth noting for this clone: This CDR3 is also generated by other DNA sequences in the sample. The CDR3 coding sequence is TGTGCCAGCAGCCAGGATATGAACACTGAAGCTTTCTTT. Translating gives CASSQDMNTEAFF. The chain couples TRBV14 to TRBJ1-1; D gene uncertain. This CDR3 is built from 13 residues. The germline V gene has CDR1 SGHDN and CDR2 FVKESK. V was clipped by 3 bases and J by 0 bases, with 5 bases between them.

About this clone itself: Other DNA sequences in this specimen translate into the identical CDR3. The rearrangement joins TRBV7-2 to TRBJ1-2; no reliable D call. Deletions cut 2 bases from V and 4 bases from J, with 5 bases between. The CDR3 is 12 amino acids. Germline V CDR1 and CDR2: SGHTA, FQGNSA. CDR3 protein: CASSLSSYGYTF. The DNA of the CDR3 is TGTGCCAGCAGCTTATCCTCCTATGGCTACACCTTC.

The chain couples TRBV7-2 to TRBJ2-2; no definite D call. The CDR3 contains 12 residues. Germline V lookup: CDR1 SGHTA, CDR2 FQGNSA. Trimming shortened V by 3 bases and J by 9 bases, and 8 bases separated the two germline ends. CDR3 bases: TGTGCCAGCAGCTTGAGGAGCCGGGAGCTGTTTTTT. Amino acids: CASSLRSRELFF.

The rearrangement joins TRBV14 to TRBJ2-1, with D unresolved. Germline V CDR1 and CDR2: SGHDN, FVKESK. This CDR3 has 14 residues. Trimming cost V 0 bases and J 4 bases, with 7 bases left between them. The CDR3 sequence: CASSQEVYYNEQFF. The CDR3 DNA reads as TGTGCCAGCAGCCAAGAGGTCTATTACAATGAGCAGTTCTTC.

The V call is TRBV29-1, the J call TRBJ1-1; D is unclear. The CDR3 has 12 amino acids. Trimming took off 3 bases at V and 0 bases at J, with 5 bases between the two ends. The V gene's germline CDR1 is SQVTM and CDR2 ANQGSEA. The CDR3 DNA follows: TGCAGCGTTGACTCCCTGAACACTGAAGCTTTCTTT. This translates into CSVDSLNTEAFF.

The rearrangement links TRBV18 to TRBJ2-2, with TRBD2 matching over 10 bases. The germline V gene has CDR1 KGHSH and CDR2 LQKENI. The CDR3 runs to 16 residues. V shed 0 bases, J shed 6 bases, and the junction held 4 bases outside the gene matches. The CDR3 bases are TGTGCCAGCTCACCACCTGCCGGGACTAGCGCCGGGGAGCTGTTTTTT. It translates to CASSPPAGTSAGELFF.

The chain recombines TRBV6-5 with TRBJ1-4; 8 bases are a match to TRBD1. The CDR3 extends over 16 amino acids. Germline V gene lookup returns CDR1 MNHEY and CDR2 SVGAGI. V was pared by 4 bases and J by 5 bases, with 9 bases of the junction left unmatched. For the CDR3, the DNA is TGTGCCAGCAGTTCCCTGACCAGGACAGGGAATGAAAAACTGTTTTTT. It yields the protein CASSSLTRTGNEKLFF.

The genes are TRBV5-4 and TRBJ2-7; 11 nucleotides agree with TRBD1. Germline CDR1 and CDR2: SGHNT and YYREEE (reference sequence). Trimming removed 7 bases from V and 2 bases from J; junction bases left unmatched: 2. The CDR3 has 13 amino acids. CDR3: CASWDRGTYEQYF. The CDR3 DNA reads TGTGCCAGCTGGGACAGGGGGACCTACGAGCAGTACTTC.

CDR3 DNA sequence: TGTGCCAGCAGGGGACTAGCCGGAACCCAGTACTTC. It yields the protein CASRGLAGTQYF. The chain links TRBV6-6 to TRBJ2-5, with TRBD2 matching over 9 bases. Trimming removed 6 bases from V and 8 bases from J; junction bases left unmatched: 4. CDR3 size: 12 residues. The germline V gene encodes CDR1 MNHNY and CDR2 SVGAGI (reference sequence).

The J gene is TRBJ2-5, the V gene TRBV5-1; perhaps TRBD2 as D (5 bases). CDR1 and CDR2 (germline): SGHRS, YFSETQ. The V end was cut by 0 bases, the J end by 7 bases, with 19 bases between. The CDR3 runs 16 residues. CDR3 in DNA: TGCGCCAGCAGCTTGGGACCCCCGGGATCCTCAGTGACCCAGTACTTC. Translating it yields CASSLGPPGSSVTQYF.

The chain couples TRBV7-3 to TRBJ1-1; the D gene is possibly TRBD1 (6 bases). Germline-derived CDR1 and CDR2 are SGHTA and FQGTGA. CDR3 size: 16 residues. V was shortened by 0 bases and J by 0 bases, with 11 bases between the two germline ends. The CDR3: CASSLTAGAVNTEAFF. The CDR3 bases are TGTGCCAGCAGCTTAACTGCGGGGGCGGTGAACACTGAAGCTTTCTTT.

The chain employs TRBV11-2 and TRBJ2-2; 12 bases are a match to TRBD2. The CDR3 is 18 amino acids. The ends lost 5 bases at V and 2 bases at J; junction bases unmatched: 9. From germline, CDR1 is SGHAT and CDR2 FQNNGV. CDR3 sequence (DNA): TGTGCCAGCAGCCTCTTTCCTGGACTAGCGGGAAACACCGGGGAGCTGTTTTTT. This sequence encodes CASSLFPGLAGNTGELFF. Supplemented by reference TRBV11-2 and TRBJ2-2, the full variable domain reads EAGVAQSPRYKIIEKRQSVAFWCNPISGHATLYWYQQILGQGPKLLIQFQNNGVVDDSQLPKDRFSAERLKGVDSTLKIQPAKLEDSAVYLCASSLFPGLAGNTGELFFGEGSRLTVL.

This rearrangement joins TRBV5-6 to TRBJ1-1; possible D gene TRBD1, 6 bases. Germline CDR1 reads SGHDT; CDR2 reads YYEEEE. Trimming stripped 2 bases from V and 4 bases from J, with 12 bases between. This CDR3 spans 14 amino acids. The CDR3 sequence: CASSFRTAFTEAFF. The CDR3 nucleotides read TGTGCCAGCAGCTTTCGGACAGCTTTCACTGAAGCTTTCTTT.

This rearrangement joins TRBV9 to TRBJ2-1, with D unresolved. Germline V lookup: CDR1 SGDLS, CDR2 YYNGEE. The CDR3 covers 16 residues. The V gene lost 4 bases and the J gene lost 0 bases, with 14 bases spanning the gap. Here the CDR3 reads CASSPNVASSYNEQFF. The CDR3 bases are TGTGCCAGCAGCCCGAATGTGGCGAGCTCCTACAATGAGCAGTTCTTC.

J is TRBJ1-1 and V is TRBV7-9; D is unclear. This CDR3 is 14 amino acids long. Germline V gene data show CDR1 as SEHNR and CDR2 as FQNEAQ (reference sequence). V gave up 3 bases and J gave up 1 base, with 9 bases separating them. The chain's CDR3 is CASSFVAENTEAFF. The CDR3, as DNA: TGTGCCAGCAGCTTTGTCGCGGAGAACACTGAAGCTTTCTTT.

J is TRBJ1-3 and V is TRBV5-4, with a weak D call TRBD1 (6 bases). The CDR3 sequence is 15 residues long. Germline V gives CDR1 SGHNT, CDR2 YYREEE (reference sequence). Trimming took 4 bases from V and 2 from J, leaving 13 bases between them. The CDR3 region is CASSAHTGTGNTIYF. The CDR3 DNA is TGTGCCAGCAGCGCTCATACAGGGACTGGAAACACCATATATTTT.

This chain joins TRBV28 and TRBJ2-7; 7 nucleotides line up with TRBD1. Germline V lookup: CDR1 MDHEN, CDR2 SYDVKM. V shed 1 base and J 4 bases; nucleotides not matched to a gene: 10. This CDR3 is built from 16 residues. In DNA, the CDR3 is TGTGCCAGCAGTTTATCTCTCCCGGGACAGCTGTACGAGCAGTACTTC. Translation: CASSLSLPGQLYEQYF.

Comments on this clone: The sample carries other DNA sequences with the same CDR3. CDR3 amino acids: CASSFRGNEQFF. CDR3 nucleotide sequence: TGTGCCAGCAGCTTCCGGGGCAATGAGCAGTTCTTC. The chain recombines TRBV7-9 with TRBJ2-1, with a weak D call TRBD2 (5 bases). The CDR3 is 12 residues long. The germline CDR1 and CDR2 sequences are SEHNR and FQNEAQ (reference sequence). The V and J ends lost 3 bases and 6 bases respectively, with 6 bases between them.

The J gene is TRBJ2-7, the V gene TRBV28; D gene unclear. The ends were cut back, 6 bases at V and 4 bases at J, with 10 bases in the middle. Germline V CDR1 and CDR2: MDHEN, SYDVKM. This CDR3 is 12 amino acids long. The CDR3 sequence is CASRKDGYEQYF. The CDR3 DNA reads TGTGCCAGCAGAAAGGACGGATACGAGCAGTACTTC.

The CDR3 sequence is CASSVDGLAGVRTEQYF. The CDR3 coding sequence is TGTGCCAGCAGCGTCGACGGACTAGCGGGAGTCAGAACCGAGCAGTACTTC. The V call is TRBV9, the J call TRBJ2-7; the match to TRBD2 covers 13 bases. This CDR3 spans 17 amino acids. Germline CDR1 and CDR2: SGDLS and YYNGEE. After removal of 2 bases from V and 6 bases from J, the junction contained 11 bases not matched to a gene.

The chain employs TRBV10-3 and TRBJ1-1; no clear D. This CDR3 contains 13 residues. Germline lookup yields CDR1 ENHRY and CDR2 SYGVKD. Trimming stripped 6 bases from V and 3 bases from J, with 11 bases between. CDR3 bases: TGTGCCATCAGCCCGACGTCGGACACTGAAGCTTTCTTT. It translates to CAISPTSDTEAFF.

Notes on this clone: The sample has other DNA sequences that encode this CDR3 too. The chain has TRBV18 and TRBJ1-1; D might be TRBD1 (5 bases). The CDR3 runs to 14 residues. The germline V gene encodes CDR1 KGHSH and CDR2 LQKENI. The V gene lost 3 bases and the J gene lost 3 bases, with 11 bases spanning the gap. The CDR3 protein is CASSPPGRYTEAFF. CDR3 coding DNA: TGTGCCAGCTCACCCCCAGGGCGATACACTGAAGCTTTCTTT.

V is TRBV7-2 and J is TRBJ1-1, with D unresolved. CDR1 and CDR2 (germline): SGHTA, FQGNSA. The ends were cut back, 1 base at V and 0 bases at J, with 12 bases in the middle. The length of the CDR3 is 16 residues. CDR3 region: CASSLELGLLNTEAFF. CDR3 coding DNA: TGTGCCAGCAGCTTAGAGCTGGGTCTCCTGAACACTGAAGCTTTCTTT.

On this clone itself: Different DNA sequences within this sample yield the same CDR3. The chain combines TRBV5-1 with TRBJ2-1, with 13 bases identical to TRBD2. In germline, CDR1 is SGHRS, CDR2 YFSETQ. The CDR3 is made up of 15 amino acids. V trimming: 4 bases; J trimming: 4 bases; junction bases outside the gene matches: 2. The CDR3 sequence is CASSPGLAGYNEQFF. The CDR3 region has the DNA TGCGCCAGCAGCCCGGGACTAGCGGGATACAATGAGCAGTTCTTC.

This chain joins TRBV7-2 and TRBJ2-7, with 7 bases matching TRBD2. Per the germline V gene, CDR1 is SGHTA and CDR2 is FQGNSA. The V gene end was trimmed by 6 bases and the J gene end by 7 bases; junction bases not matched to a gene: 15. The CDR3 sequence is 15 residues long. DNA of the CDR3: TGTGCCAGCAGTTGGCCCCTGGCGGGAGCACGGGAGCAGTACTTC. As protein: CASSWPLAGAREQYF.

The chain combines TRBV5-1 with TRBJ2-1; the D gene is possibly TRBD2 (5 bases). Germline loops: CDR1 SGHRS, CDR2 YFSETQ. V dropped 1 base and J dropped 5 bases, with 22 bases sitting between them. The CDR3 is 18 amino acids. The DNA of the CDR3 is TGCGCCAGCAGCTTGATTGGCCAGCGGTCGGCCCTAAACAATGAGCAGTTCTTC. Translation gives CASSLIGQRSALNNEQFF.

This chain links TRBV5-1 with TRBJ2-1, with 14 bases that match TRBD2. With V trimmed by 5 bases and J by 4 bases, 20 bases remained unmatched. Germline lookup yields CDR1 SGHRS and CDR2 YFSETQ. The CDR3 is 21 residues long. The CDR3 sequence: CASRGDGTSGSGSNLYNEQFF. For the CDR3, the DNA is TGCGCCAGCAGGGGAGACGGGACTAGCGGGAGCGGGTCTAATTTGTACAATGAGCAGTTCTTC.

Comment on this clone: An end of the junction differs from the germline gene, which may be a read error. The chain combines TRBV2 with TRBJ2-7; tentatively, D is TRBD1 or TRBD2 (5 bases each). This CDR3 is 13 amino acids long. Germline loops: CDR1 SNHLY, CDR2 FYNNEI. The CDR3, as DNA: TGTGCCAGCAGTTTCCCGGTGGGGGACCACGGGGACTTC. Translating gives CASSFPVGDHGDF.